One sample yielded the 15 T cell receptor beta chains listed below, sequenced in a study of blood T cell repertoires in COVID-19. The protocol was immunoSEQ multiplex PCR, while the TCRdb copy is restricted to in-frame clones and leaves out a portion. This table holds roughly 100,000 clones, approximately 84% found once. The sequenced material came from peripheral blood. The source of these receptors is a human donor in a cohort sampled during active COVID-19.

CDR3 sequence: CASSLASQAYSNQPQHF. Written as DNA, the CDR3 is TGTGCCAGCAGCTTAGCTTCCCAGGCATATAGCAATCAGCCCCAGCATTTT. The V call is TRBV7-8, the J call TRBJ1-5; D gene ambiguous. The germline V and J ends were trimmed by 0 bases and 0 bases, with 12 bases remaining between them. This CDR3 is built from 17 residues. Germline lookup yields CDR1 SGHVS and CDR2 FQNEAQ. Together with reference TRBV7-8 and TRBJ1-5, the CDR3 gives the full variable domain: GAGVSQSPRYKVAKRGQDVALRCDPISGHVSLFWYQQALGQGPEFLTYFQNEAQLDKSGLPSDRFFAERPEGSVSTLKIQRTQQEDSAVYLCASSLASQAYSNQPQHFGDGTRLSIL.

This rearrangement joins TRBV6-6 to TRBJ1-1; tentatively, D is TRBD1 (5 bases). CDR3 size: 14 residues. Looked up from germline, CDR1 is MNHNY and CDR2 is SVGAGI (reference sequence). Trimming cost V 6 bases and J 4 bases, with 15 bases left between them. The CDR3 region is CASSTPQGATEAFF. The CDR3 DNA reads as TGTGCCAGCAGCACGCCCCAAGGGGCCACTGAAGCTTTCTTT.

CDR3 residues: CASSQEFHRGVETQYF. The CDR3 DNA reads as TGTGCCAGCAGCCAAGAGTTTCACAGGGGAGTAGAGACCCAGTACTTC. V gene TRBV4-2 combines with J gene TRBJ2-5, with 7 positions matching TRBD1. CDR3 length: 16 residues. V lost 0 bases and J lost 4; bases outside the gene matches: 8. Looked up from germline, CDR1 is LGHNA and CDR2 is YNFKEQ.

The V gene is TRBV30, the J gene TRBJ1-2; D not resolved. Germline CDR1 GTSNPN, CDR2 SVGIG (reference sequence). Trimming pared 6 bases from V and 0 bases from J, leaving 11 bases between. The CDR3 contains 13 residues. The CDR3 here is CACQLGTNYGYTF. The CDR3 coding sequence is TGTGCCTGTCAGCTAGGTACTAACTATGGCTACACCTTC.

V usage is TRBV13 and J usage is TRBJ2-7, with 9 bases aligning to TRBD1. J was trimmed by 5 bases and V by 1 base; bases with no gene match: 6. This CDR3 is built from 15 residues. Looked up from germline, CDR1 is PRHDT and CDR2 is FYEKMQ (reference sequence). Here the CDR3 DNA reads TGTGCCAGCAGCTTAGTGGGACAGGGCTACAACGAGCAGTACTTC. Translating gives CASSLVGQGYNEQYF.

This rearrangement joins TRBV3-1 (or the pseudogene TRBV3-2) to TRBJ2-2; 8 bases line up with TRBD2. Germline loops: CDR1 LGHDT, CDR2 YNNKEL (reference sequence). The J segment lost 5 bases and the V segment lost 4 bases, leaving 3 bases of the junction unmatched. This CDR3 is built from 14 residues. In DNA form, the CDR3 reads TGTGCCAGCAGCCCTCGGGGGGGAACCGGGGAGCTGTTTTTT. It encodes CASSPRGGTGELFF.

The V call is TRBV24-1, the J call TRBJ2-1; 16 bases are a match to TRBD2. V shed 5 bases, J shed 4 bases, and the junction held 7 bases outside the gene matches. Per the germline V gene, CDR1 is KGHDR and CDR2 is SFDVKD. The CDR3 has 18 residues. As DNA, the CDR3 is TGTGCCACCAGTGCTCAGGGACTAGCGGGAGGGACGTACAATGAGCAGTTCTTC. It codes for CATSAQGLAGGTYNEQFF.

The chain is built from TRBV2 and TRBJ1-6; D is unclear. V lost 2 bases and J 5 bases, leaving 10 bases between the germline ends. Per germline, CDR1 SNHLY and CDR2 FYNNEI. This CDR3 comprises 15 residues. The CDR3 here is CASSEWQVHNSPLHF. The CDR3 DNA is TGTGCCAGCAGTGAATGGCAGGTCCATAATTCACCCCTCCACTTT. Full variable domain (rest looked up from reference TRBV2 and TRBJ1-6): EPEVTQTPSHQVTQMGQEVILRCVPISNHLYFYWYRQILGQKVEFLVSFYNNEISEKSEIFDDQFSVERPDGSNFTLKIRSTKLEDSAMYFCASSEWQVHNSPLHFGNGTRLTVT.

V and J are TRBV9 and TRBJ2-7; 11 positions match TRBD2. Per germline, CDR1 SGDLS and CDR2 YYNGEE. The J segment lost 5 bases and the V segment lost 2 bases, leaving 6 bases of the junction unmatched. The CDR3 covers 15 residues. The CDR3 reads CASSVGTSGIHEQYF. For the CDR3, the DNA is TGTGCCAGCAGCGTCGGGACTAGCGGAATCCACGAGCAGTACTTC.

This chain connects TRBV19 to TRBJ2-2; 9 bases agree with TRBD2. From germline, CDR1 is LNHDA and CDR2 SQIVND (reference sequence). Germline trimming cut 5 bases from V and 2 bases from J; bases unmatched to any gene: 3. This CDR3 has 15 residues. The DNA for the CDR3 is TGTGCCAGTAGTGTGACTAGCGGAAACACCGGGGAGCTGTTTTTT. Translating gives CASSVTSGNTGELFF.

CDR3 bases: TGTGCCAGCAGCTTGACGTTAACACAGGTCCCCGGGGAGCTGTTTTTT. Encoded protein: CASSLTLTQVPGELFF. The V and J genes are TRBV5-4 and TRBJ2-2, with D possibly being TRBD1 (5 bases). This CDR3 has 16 residues. Trimming left V 1 base short and J 6 bases short, with 16 bases between. Germline CDR1 is SGHNT and CDR2 is YYREEE (reference sequence). Full variable domain (missing parts from reference TRBV5-4 and TRBJ2-2): ETGVTQSPTHLIKTRGQQVTLRCSSQSGHNTVSWYQQALGQGPQFIFQYYREEENGRGNFPPRFSGLQFPNYSSELNVNALELDDSALYLCASSLTLTQVPGELFFGEGSRLTVL.

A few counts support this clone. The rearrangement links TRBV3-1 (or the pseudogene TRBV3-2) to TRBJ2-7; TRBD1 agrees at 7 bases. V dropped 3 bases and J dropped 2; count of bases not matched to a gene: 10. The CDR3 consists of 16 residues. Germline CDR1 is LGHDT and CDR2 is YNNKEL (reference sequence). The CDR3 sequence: CASSQDLTGFTYEQYF. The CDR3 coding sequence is TGTGCCAGCAGCCAGGATTTGACAGGGTTCACCTACGAGCAGTACTTC.

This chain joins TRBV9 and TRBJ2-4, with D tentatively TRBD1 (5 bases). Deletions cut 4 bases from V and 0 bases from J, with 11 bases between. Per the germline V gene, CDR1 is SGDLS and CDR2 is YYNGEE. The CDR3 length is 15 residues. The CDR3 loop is CASSPRTQAKNIQYF. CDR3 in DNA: TGTGCCAGCAGCCCCCGGACACAAGCCAAAAACATTCAGTACTTC.

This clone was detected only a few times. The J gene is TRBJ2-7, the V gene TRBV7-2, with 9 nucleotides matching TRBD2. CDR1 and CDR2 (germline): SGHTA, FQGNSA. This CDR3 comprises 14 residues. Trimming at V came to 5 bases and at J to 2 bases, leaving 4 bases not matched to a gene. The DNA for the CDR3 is TGTGCCAGCAGCCGTAGCGGGGGAGCCTACGAGCAGTACTTC. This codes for CASSRSGGAYEQYF.

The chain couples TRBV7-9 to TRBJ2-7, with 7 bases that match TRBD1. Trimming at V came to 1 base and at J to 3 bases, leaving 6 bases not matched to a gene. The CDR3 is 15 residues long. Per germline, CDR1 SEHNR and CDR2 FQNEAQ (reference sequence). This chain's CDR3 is CASSLDGTDGYEQYF. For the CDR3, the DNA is TGTGCCAGCAGCTTAGATGGGACAGATGGCTACGAGCAGTACTTC.